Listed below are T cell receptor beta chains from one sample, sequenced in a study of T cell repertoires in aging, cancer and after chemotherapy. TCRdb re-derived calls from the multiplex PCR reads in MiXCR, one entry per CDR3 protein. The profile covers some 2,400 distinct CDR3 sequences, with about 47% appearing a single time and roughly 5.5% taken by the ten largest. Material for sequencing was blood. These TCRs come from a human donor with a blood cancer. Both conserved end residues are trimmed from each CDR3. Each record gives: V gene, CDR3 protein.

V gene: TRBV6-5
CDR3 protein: ASRTGQRLYEQY

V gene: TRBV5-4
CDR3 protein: ASSLNLGQPNYGYT

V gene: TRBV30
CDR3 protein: ASSGMGYEQY

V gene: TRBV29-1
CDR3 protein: SSRTLNYGYT

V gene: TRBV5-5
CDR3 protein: ASSGSQGALFPTTGELF

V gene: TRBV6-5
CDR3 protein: ASTKQGAAEAF

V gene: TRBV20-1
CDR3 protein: SASDSLRRSEQY

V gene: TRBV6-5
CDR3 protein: ASSESMNYGYT

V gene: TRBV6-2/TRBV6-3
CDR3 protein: ASSSSRLAGSSYEQY

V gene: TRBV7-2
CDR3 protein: ASSLVGTGVTDTQY

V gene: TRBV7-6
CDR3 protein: ASSLEGQPQH

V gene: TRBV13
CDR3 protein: ASSLGRSGANVLT

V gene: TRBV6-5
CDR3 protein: ASSYKEGQY

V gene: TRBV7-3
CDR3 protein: ASSLSASVYNEQF